One and the same sample provided the 21 T cell receptor beta chains below, sequenced in a study of T-cell reconstitution after alpha-beta-depleted transplantation in children. Unique molecular identifiers were used in preparing the TCRbeta library. TCRdb re-derived calls from the PCR reads in MiXCR, one entry per CDR3 protein. Of 440,000 or so distinct CDR3 sequences listed, about 40% were seen once; the top ten hold 27%. Sequenced here: PBMCs, sampled before TCRalphabeta/CD19-depleted stem cell transplant. The receptors were gathered from a girl between 2 and 10 years old with aplastic anemia, due to receive a stem cell transplant.

This sequence joins TRBV20-1 and TRBJ2-7, with D perhaps matching TRBD1 (6 bases). The germline V and J ends were trimmed by 2 bases and 4 bases, with 12 bases remaining between them. This CDR3 is 13 amino acids long. Germline CDR1 is DFQATT and CDR2 is SNEGSKA (reference sequence). CDR3 sequence reads: CSARNPGEYEQYF. Here the CDR3 DNA reads TGCAGTGCTAGAAATCCAGGGGAGTACGAGCAGTACTTC.

V usage is TRBV20-1 and J usage is TRBJ2-1; D gene unclear. The germline V gene encodes CDR1 DFQATT and CDR2 SNEGSKA (reference sequence). The CDR3 has 12 amino acids. V was shortened by 0 bases and J by 5 bases, with 5 bases between the two germline ends. The CDR3 reads CSARDANNEQFF. For the CDR3, the DNA is TGCAGTGCTAGAGATGCGAACAATGAGCAGTTCTTC.

This clonotype was detected once. V usage is TRBV28 and J usage is TRBJ1-2; D may be TRBD1 (6 bases). The germline V gene encodes CDR1 MDHEN and CDR2 SYDVKM. This CDR3 contains 15 residues. The V end was cut by 5 bases, the J end by 5 bases, with 18 bases between. The CDR3 is CASSEEGSGAYGYTF. In DNA, the CDR3 is TGTGCCAGCAGTGAGGAAGGATCAGGGGCTTATGGCTACACCTTC.

This chain connects TRBV20-1 to TRBJ2-3, with D unclear. Trimming cost V 4 bases and J 6 bases, with 8 bases left between them. The CDR3 covers 11 residues. Germline V CDR1 and CDR2: DFQATT, SNEGSKA (reference sequence). The CDR3 loop is CSATRADTQYF. CDR3 sequence (DNA): TGCAGTGCTACCCGAGCGGATACGCAGTATTTT.

This clonotype was counted many times. The chain couples TRBV15 to TRBJ2-3; 9 positions match TRBD2. Per germline, CDR1 LNHNV and CDR2 YYDKDF (reference sequence). With 5 bases clipped from V and 3 bases from J, the junction kept 15 bases outside the gene matches. There are 18 residues in the CDR3. The CDR3 here is CATSPSRMEREVTDTQYF. CDR3 nucleotide sequence: TGTGCCACCAGCCCTTCCCGAATGGAGCGGGAGGTAACAGATACGCAGTATTTT.

The chain uses TRBV4-2 and TRBJ2-3; D may be TRBD1 (5 bases). Germline CDR1 and CDR2: LGHNA and YNFKEQ. V lost 0 bases to trimming and J lost 3 bases, with 7 bases between them. The CDR3 has 14 amino acids. The CDR3 protein is CASSQEGRTDTQYF. CDR3 coding DNA: TGTGCCAGCAGCCAAGAGGGGCGAACAGATACGCAGTATTTT.

The V and J genes are TRBV6-2 or TRBV6-3 and TRBJ1-1; D possibly corresponds to TRBD1 (5 bases). The V gene lost 10 bases and the J gene lost 7 bases, with 22 bases spanning the gap. Germline loops: CDR1 MNHEY, CDR2 SVGEGT. CDR3 length: 14 amino acids. The CDR3 reads CATGTPFQLYEAFF. DNA for the CDR3: TGTGCCACAGGGACTCCGTTCCAGTTATATGAAGCTTTCTTT.

The chain has TRBV7-7 and TRBJ2-3; D is possibly TRBD1 or TRBD2 (6 bases each). CDR1 is SSHAT, CDR2 FNYEAQ, per germline (reference sequence). The CDR3 covers 15 residues. Trimming stripped 8 bases from V and 0 bases from J, with 15 bases between. CDR3 protein: CASAQGGQSTDTQYF. Here the CDR3 DNA reads TGTGCCAGCGCACAAGGGGGGCAGAGCACAGATACGCAGTATTTT.

The V call is TRBV20-1, the J call TRBJ2-7; 9 bases align to TRBD1. The CDR3 is 15 amino acids. After removal of 5 bases from V and 0 bases from J, the junction contained 8 bases not matched to a gene. In germline, CDR1 is DFQATT, CDR2 SNEGSKA (reference sequence). In DNA form, the CDR3 reads TGCAGTGCTGAGGACAGGGGTAACGTCTCCTACGAGCAGTACTTC. It translates to CSAEDRGNVSYEQYF.

The DNA for the CDR3 is TGTGCCAGCAGTCAAGATAACCGGGGTACGCAGTATTTT. Translating it yields CASSQDNRGTQYF. The chain links TRBV28 to TRBJ2-3; weak D call: TRBD2 (5 bases). This CDR3 is 13 amino acids long. Germline CDR1 reads MDHEN; CDR2 reads SYDVKM. V shed 5 bases and J shed 8 bases, with 14 bases lying between them.

This clonotype has a handful of counts. J is TRBJ2-1 and V is TRBV7-3, with TRBD2 as a possible D gene (6 bases). The CDR3 has 16 amino acids. Per the germline V gene, CDR1 is SGHTA and CDR2 is FQGTGA. The V and J ends lost 5 bases and 0 bases respectively, with 14 bases between them. The CDR3 reads CASSGSGMSSYNEQFF. CDR3 coding DNA: TGTGCCAGCAGCGGTAGCGGAATGAGCTCCTACAATGAGCAGTTCTTC.

This clonotype was seen only a few times. The chain employs TRBV2 and TRBJ2-5; 8 positions match TRBD2. The trim removed 0 bases at V and 0 bases at J, leaving 3 bases unmatched. CDR3 length: 16 residues. CDR1 SNHLY and CDR2 FYNNEI come from the germline V gene. In nucleotides, the CDR3 is TGTGCCAGCAGTGAAGCGAAACTAGCGGACCAAGAGACCCAGTACTTC. It specifies CASSEAKLADQETQYF. Full variable domain (outside the CDR3, taken from reference TRBV2 and TRBJ2-5): EPEVTQTPSHQVTQMGQEVILRCVPISNHLYFYWYRQILGQKVEFLVSFYNNEISEKSEIFDDQFSVERPDGSNFTLKIRSTKLEDSAMYFCASSEAKLADQETQYFGPGTRLLVL.

The sample holds many counts of this clonotype. The rearrangement uses TRBV20-1 and TRBJ2-4, with D perhaps matching TRBD1 (7 bases). This CDR3 region has 16 residues. Per the germline V gene, CDR1 is DFQATT and CDR2 is SNEGSKA (reference sequence). Trimming cost V 6 bases and J 6 bases, with 24 bases left between them. The CDR3 is CSARQGGSSLGNIQYF. Here the CDR3 DNA reads TGCAGTGCCAGACAGGGAGGATCTAGCTTGGGAAACATTCAGTACTTC.

The chain recombines TRBV3-1 with TRBJ2-3, with D maybe TRBD1 (5 bases). The CDR3 loop spans 16 amino acids. V was clipped by 8 bases and J by 3 bases, with 21 bases between them. Germline CDR1 and CDR2: LGHDT and YNNKEL (reference sequence). Written as DNA, the CDR3 is TGTGCCAGCTGCCGCCGCACGAAGGGGTTGACAGATACGCAGTATTTT. Translated, it gives CASCRRTKGLTDTQYF.

The rearrangement joins TRBV6-5 to TRBJ2-7; D is perhaps TRBD2 (6 bases). The CDR3 consists of 14 residues. Germline-derived CDR1 and CDR2 are MNHEY and SVGAGI. V was pared by 5 bases and J by 0 bases, with 11 bases between. The CDR3 DNA reads as TGTGCCAGCAGTCCGCGGGACGTCTCCTACGAGCAGTACTTC. This gives the protein CASSPRDVSYEQYF.

On this clonotype itself: A much larger clone differs from this one at a single base, so this may be a read error. The chain is built from TRBV12-3 or TRBV12-4 and TRBJ2-3; D uncertain. CDR3 length: 11 amino acids. Trimming took 8 bases from V and 9 from J, leaving 12 bases between them. The chain's CDR3 is CASCKVSTQYF. CDR3 coding DNA: TGTGCCAGCTGTAAAGTGTCGACGCAGTATTTT.

The gene calls are TRBV3-1 and TRBJ2-5; D gene ambiguous. Germline V CDR1 and CDR2: LGHDT, YNNKEL (reference sequence). V was pared by 11 bases and J by 2 bases, with 27 bases between. The CDR3 is made up of 17 amino acids. The CDR3 loop reads CASTQDPSELGQETQYF. CDR3 sequence (DNA): TGTGCCTCCACCCAAGATCCCTCGGAGCTAGGACAAGAGACCCAGTACTTC.

The table lists this clonotype with a few counts. The chain employs TRBV2 and TRBJ1-5; 7 bases line up with TRBD1. The CDR3 totals 14 residues. Germline trimming cut 4 bases from V and 4 bases from J; bases unmatched to any gene: 4. Germline V gives CDR1 SNHLY, CDR2 FYNNEI. CDR3 in DNA: TGTGCCAGCAGTGGAGACAGGGTTAATCAGCCCCAGCATTTT. Translation gives CASSGDRVNQPQHF.

This chain joins TRBV9 and TRBJ1-5; no clear D. CDR1 and CDR2 (germline): SGDLS, YYNGEE. The CDR3 is 14 amino acids. Trimming left V 0 bases short and J 3 bases short, with 7 bases between. CDR3 nucleotides: TGTGCCAGCAGCGTAGACGGGCTCAATCAGCCCCAGCATTTT. It codes for CASSVDGLNQPQHF.

This clonotype has a handful of counts. One junction end does not reproduce the germline sequence, and a read error may be involved. This chain uses TRBV28 with TRBJ2-2, with D possibly matching TRBD2 (5 bases). This CDR3 region has 20 residues. Germline CDR1 MDHEN, CDR2 SYDVKM. CDR3: CASSQPHFIGAGSNTGKLFF. CDR3 DNA: TGTGCCAGCAGTCAACCCCATTTCATCGGAGCAGGATCGAACACCGGGAAGCTGTTTTTT.

V gene TRBV5-1 combines with J gene TRBJ2-3; 13 bases match TRBD2. J gave up 5 bases and V 2 bases, and 5 bases lay outside the gene matches. Per germline, CDR1 SGHRS and CDR2 YFSETQ. The CDR3 is 16 residues long. The DNA for the CDR3 is TGCGCCAGCAGCTTTGGACTAGCGGGAGATGAAGATACGCAGTATTTT. This translates into CASSFGLAGDEDTQYF.